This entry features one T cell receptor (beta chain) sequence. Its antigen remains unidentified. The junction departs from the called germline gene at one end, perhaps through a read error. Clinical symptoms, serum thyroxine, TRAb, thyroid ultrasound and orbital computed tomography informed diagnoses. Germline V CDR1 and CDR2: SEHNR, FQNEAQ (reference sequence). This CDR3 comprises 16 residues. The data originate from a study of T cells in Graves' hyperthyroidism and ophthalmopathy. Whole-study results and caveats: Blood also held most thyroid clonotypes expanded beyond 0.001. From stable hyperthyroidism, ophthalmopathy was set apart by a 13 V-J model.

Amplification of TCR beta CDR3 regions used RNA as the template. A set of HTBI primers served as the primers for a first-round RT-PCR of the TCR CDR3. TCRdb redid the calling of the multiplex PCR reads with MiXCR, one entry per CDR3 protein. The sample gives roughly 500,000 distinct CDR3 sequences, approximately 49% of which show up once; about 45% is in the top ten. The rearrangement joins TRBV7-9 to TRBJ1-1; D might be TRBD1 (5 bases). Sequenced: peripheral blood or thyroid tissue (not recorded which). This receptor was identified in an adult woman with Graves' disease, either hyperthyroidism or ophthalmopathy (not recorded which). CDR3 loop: CASSLRTLRGDTEAFF. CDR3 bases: TGCGCCAGCAGCTTGCGTACTCTTCGGGGGGACACTGAAGCTTTCTTT.